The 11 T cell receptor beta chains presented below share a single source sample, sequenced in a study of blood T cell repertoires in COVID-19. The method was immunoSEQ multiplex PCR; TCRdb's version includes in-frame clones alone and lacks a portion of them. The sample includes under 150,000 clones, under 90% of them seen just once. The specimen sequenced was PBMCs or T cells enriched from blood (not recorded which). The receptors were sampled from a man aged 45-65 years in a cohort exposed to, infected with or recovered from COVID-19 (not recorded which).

CDR3 nucleotides: TGTGCCAGCAGCTGGCGGAGAGAAGGCAGTCTAGGCTACACCTTC. It yields the protein CASSWRREGSLGYTF. This chain connects TRBV3-1 (or the pseudogene TRBV3-2) to TRBJ1-2; unclear D gene. CDR1 and CDR2 from the germline V gene are LGHDT and YNNKEL (reference sequence). The CDR3 loop spans 15 amino acids. V gave up 5 bases and J gave up 8 bases, with 21 bases separating them.

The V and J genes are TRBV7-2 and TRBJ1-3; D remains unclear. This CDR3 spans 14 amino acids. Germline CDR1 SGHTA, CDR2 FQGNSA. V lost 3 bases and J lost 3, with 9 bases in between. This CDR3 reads CASSFLGHGNTIYF. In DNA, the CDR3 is TGTGCCAGCAGCTTTTTGGGCCATGGAAACACCATATATTTT.

The CDR3 DNA follows: TGCAGCGTCCCCGGGGGGAGATTAACTGAAGCTTTCTTT. It is translated as CSVPGGRLTEAFF. The chain has TRBV29-1 and TRBJ1-1; tentatively, D is TRBD1 (5 bases). Germline CDR1 is SQVTM and CDR2 is ANQGSEA. V was shortened by 6 bases and J by 5 bases, with 16 bases between the two germline ends. The CDR3 is made up of 13 amino acids.

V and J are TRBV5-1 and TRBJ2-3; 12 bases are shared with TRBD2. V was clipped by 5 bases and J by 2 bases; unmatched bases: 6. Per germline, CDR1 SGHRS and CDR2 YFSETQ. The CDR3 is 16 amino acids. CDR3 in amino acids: CASRSGLAGTTDTQYF. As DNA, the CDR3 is TGCGCCAGCAGAAGCGGACTAGCGGGGACCACAGATACGCAGTATTTT.

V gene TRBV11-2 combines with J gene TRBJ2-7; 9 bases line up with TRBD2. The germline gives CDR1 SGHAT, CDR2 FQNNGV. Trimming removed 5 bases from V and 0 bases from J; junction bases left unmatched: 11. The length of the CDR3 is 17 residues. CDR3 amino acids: CASSRLVSGGSSYEQYF. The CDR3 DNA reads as TGTGCCAGCAGCCGCCTCGTGAGCGGGGGGAGCTCCTACGAGCAGTACTTC.

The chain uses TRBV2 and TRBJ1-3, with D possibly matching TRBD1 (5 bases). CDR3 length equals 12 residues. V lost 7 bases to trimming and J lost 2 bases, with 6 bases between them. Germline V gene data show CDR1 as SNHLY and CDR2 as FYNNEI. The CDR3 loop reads CASKGAGNTIYF. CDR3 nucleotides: TGTGCCAGCAAAGGGGCTGGAAACACCATATATTTT.

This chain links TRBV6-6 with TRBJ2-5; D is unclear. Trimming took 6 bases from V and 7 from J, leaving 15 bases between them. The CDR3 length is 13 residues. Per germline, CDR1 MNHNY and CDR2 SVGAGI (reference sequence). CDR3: CASRENQVGTQYF. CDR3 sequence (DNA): TGTGCCAGCAGAGAGAACCAAGTTGGGACCCAGTACTTC.

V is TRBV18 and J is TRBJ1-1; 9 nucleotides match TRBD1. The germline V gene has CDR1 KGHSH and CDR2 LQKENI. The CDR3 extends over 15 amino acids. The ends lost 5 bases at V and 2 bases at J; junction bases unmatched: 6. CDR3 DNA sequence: TGTGCCAGCTCAGTGACAGGGGGTAGTAACACTGAAGCTTTCTTT. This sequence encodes CASSVTGGSNTEAFF.

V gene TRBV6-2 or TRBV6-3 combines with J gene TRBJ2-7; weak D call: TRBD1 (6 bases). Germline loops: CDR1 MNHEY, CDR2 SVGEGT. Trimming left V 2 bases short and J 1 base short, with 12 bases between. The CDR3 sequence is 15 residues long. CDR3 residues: CASSYQRGKSYEQYF. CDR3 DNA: TGTGCCAGCAGTTACCAGAGGGGGAAATCCTACGAGCAGTACTTC.

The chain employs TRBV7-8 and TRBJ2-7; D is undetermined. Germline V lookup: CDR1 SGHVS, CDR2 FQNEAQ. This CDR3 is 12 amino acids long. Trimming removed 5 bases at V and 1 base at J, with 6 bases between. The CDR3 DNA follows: TGTGCCAGCAGCCCCGTGTCCTACGAGCAGTACTTC. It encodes CASSPVSYEQYF. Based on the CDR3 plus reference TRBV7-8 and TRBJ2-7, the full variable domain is GAGVSQSPRYKVAKRGQDVALRCDPISGHVSLFWYQQALGQGPEFLTYFQNEAQLDKSGLPSDRFFAERPEGSVSTLKIQRTQQEDSAVYLCASSPVSYEQYFGPGTRLTVT.

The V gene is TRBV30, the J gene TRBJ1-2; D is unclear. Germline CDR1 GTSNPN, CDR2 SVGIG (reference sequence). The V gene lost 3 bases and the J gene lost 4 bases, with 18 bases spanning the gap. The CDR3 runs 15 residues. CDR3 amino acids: CAWSERQTPTYGYTF. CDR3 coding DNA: TGTGCCTGGAGCGAGAGGCAGACCCCTACCTATGGCTACACCTTC.